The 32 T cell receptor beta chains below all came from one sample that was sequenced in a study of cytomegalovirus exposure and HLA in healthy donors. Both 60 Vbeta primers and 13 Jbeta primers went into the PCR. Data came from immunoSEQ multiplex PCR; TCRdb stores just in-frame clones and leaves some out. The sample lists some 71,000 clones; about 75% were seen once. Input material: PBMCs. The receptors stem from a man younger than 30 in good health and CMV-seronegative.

The CDR3 DNA reads as TGCGCCAGCAGCCAAGGGAGGGTCTCGGATACGCAGTATTTT. It translates to CASSQGRVSDTQYF. The chain links TRBV4-1 to TRBJ2-3; a possible D gene is TRBD2 (6 bases). The length of the CDR3 is 14 residues. V dropped 1 base and J dropped 6 bases, with 11 bases sitting between them. Germline V gene lookup returns CDR1 MGHRA and CDR2 YSYEKL.

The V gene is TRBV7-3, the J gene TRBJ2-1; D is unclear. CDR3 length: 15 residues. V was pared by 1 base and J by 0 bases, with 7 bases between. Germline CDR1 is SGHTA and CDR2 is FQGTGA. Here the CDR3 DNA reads TGTGCCAGCAGCTTAATACAGAGCTCCTACAATGAGCAGTTCTTC. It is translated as CASSLIQSSYNEQFF.

CDR3 protein: CASSLDRGGSYEQYV. DNA of the CDR3: TGTGCCAGCAGCTTGGACAGGGGGGGCTCCTACGAGCAGTACGTC. V is TRBV7-8 and J is TRBJ2-7, with 10 positions matching TRBD1. The CDR3 totals 15 residues. Germline trimming cut 3 bases from V and 0 bases from J; bases unmatched to any gene: 2. Germline V lookup: CDR1 SGHVS, CDR2 FQNEAQ.

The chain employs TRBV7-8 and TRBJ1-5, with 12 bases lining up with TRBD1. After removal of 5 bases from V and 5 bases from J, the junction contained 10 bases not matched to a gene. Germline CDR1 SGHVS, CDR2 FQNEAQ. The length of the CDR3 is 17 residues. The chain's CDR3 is CASSTQLGQGADQPQHF. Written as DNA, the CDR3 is TGTGCCAGCAGCACGCAATTGGGACAGGGGGCTGATCAGCCCCAGCATTTT.

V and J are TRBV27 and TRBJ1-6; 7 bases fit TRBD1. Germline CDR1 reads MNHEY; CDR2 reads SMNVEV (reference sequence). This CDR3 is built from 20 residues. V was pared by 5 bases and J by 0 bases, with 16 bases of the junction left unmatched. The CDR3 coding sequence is TGTGCCAGCAGTCCGACCTACCGAATGACAGGGAACTCCTATAATTCACCCCTCCACTTT. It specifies CASSPTYRMTGNSYNSPLHF.

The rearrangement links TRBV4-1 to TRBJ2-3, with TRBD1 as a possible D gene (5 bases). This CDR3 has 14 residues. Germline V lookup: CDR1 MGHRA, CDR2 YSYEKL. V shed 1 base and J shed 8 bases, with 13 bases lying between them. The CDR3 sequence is CASSQVGPLGTQYF. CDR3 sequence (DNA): TGCGCCAGCAGCCAAGTGGGGCCCCTGGGTACGCAGTATTTT.

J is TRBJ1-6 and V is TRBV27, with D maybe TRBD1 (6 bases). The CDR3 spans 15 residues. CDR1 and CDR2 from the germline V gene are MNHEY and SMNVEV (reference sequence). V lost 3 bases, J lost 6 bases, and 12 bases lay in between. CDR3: CASSLRTASNSPLHF. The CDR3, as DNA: TGTGCCAGCAGTTTGAGGACAGCAAGTAATTCACCCCTCCACTTT.

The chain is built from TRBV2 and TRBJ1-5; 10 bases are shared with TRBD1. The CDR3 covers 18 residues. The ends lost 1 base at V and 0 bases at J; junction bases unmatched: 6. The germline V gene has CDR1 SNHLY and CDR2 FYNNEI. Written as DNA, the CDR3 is TGTGCCAGCAGTGAAGGGACAGGGGGAACTTATAGCAATCAGCCCCAGCATTTT. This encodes CASSEGTGGTYSNQPQHF.

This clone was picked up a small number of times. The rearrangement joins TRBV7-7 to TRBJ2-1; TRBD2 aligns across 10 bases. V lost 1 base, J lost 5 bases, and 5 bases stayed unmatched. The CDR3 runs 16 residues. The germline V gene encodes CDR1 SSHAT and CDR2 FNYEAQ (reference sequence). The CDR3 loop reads CASSLGLAGGNNEQFF. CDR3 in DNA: TGTGCCAGCAGCTTAGGGTTAGCGGGGGGTAACAATGAGCAGTTCTTC. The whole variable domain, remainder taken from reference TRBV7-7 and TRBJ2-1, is GAGVSQSPRYKVTKRGQDVTLRCDPISSHATLYWYQQALGQGPEFLTYFNYEAQPDKSGLPSDRFSAERPEGSISTLTIQRTEQRDSAMYRCASSLGLAGGNNEQFFGPGTRLTVL.

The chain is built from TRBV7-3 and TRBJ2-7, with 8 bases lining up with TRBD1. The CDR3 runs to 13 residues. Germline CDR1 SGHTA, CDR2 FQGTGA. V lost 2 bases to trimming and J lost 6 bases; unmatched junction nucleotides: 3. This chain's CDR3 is CASSLLTGGEQYF. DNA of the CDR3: TGTGCCAGCAGCTTATTAACAGGGGGCGAGCAGTACTTC.

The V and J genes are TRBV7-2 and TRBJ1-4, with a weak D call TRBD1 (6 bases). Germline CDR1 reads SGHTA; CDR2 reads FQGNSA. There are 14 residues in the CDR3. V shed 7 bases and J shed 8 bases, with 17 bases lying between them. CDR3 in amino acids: CASTVDGTSEKLFF. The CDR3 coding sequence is TGTGCCAGCACCGTAGATGGGACATCAGAAAAACTGTTTTTT.

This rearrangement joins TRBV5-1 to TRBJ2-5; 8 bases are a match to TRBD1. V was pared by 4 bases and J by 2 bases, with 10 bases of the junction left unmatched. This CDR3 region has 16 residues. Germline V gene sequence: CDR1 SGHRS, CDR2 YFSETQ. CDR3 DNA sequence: TGCGCCAGCAGCCAAGGTACCGGGACAGGTCAAGAGACCCAGTACTTC. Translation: CASSQGTGTGQETQYF.

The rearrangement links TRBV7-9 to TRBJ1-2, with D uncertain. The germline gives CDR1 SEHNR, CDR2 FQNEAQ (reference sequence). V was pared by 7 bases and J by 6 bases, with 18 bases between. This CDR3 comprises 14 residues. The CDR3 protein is CASTSAIILNGYTF. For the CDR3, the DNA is TGTGCCAGCACCTCCGCTATAATTCTTAATGGCTACACCTTC.

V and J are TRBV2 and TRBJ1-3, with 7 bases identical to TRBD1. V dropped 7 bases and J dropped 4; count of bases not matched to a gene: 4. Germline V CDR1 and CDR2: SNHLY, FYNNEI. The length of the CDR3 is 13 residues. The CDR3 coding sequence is TGTGCCAGCATAGGACAGGCCGGAAACACCATATATTTT. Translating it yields CASIGQAGNTIYF.

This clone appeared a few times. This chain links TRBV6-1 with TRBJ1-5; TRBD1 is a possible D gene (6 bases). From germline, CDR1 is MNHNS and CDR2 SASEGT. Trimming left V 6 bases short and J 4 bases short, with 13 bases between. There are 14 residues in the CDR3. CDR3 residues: CASRLGRGNQPQHF. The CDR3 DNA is TGTGCCAGCAGATTGGGCAGGGGAAATCAGCCCCAGCATTTT.

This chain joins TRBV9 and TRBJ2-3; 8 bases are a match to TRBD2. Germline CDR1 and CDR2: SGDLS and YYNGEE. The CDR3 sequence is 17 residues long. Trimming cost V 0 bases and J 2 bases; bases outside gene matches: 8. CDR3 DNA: TGTGCCAGCAGCGTAGCTTGGGGCGGGGGGCCCACAGATACGCAGTATTTT. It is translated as CASSVAWGGGPTDTQYF.

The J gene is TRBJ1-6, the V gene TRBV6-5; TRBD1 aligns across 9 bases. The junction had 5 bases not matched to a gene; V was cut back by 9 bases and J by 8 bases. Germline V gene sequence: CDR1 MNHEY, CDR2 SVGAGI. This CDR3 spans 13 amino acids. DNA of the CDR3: TGTGCCAGTCAAGGACAGGGGTATTCACCCCTCCACTTT. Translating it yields CASQGQGYSPLHF.

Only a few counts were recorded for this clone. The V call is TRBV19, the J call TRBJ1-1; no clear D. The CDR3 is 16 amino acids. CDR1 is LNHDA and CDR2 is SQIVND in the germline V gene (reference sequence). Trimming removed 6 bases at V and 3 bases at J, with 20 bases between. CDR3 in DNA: TGTGCCAGTAGCGCCAGTTCGAGGGCTGGGGACACTGAAGCTTTCTTT. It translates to CASSASSRAGDTEAFF.

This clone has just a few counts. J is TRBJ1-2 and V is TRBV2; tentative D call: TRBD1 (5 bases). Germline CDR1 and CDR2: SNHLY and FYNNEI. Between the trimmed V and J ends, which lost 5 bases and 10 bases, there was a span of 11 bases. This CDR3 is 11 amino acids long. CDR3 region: CASSLQVAYTF. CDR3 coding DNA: TGTGCCAGCAGTCTACAGGTTGCCTACACCTTC.

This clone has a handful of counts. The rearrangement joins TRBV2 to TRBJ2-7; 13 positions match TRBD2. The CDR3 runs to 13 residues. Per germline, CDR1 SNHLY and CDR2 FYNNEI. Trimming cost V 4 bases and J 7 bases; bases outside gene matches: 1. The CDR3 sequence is CASSGLAGGEQYV. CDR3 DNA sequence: TGTGCCAGCAGTGGACTAGCGGGGGGAGAGCAGTACGTC.

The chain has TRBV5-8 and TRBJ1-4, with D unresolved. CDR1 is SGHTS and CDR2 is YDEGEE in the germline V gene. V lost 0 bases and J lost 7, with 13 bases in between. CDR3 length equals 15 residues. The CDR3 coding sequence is TGTGCCAGCAGCTTGGTGATGGGGAGGGTTGAAAAACTGTTTTTT. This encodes CASSLVMGRVEKLFF.

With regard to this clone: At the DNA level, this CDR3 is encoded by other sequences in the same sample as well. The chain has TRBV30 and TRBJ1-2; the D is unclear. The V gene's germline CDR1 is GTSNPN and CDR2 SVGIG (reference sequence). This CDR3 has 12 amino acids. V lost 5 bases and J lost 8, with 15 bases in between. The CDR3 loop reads CAWARDAGGYTF. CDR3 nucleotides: TGTGCCTGGGCCCGGGATGCTGGCGGCTACACCTTC.

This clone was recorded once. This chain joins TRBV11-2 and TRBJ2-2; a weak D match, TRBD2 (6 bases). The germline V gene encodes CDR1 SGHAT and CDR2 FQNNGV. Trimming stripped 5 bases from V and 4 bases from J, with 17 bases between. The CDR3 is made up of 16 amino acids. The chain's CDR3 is CASSPGGRGGTGELFF. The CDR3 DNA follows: TGTGCCAGCAGCCCAGGCGGGCGGGGAGGCACCGGGGAGCTGTTTTTT.

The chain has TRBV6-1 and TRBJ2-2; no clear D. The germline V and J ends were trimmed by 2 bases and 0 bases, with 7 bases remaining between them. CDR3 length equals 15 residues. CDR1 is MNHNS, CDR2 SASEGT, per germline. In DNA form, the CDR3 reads TGTGCCAGCAGTGAAACTCGGGCGAACACCGGGGAGCTGTTTTTT. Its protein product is CASSETRANTGELFF.

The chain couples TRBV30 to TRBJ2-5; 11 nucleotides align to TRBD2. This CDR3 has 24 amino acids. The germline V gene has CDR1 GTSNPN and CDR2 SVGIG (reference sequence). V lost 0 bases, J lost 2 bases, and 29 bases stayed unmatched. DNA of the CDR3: TGTGCCTGGAGTGTATGGGGTCGACTCGCTAGCGGGGGGAGGTACGCGGCATTTCAAGAGACCCAGTACTTC. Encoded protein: CAWSVWGRLASGGRYAAFQETQYF.

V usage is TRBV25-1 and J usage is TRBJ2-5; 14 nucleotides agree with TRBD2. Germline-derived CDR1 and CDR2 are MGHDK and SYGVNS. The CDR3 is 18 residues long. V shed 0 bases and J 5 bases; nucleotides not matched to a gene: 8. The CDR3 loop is CASSEYGLAGGLQETQYF. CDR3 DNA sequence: TGTGCCAGCAGTGAATATGGACTAGCGGGGGGTTTACAGGAGACCCAGTACTTC. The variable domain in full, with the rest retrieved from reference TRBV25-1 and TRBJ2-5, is EADIYQTPRYLVIGTGKKITLECSQTMGHDKMYWYQQDPGMELHLIHYSYGVNSTEKGDLSSESTVSRIRTEHFPLTLESARPSHTSQYLCASSEYGLAGGLQETQYFGPGTRLLVL.

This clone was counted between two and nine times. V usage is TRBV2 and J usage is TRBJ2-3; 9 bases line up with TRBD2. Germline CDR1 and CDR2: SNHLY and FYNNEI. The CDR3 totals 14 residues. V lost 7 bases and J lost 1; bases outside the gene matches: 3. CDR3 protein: CASMAGGGTDTQYF. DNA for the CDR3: TGTGCCAGCATGGCGGGGGGGGGCACAGATACGCAGTATTTT.

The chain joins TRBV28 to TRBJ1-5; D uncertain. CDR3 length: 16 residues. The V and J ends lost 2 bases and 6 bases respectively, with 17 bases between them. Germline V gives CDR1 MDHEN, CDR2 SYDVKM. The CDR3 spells CASSLGTVNPGQPQHF. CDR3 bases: TGTGCCAGCAGTTTAGGAACAGTTAACCCAGGTCAGCCCCAGCATTTT.

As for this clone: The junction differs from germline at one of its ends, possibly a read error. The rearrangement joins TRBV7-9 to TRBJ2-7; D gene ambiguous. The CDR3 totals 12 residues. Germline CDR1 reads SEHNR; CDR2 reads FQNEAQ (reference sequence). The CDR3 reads CSSSLITYEQYF. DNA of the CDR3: TGTTCCAGCAGCTTAATAACCTACGAGCAGTACTTC.

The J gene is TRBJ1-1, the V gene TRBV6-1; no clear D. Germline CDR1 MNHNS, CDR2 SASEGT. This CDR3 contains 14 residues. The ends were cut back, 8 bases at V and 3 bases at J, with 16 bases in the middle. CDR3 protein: CASCRTAGYTEAFF. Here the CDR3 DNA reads TGTGCCAGCTGTCGAACAGCGGGGTACACTGAAGCTTTCTTT.

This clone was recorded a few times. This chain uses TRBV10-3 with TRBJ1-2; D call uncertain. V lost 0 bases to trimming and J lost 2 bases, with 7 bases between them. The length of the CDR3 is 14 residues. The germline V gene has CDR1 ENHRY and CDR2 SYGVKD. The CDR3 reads CAISESPRNYGYTF. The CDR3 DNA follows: TGTGCCATCAGTGAGTCCCCCAGGAACTATGGCTACACCTTC.

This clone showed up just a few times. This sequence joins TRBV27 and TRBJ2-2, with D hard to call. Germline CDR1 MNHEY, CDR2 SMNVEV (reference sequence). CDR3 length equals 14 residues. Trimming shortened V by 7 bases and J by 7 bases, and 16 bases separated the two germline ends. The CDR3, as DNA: TGTGCCAGCAAACTATCACGAGAGTACGGGGAGCTGTTTTTT. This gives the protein CASKLSREYGELFF.